This passage covers 26 T cell receptor beta chains from one sample sequenced in a study of blood T cell repertoires in COVID-19 (dated by TCRdb to 2018 to 2020). The library was generated by the immunoSEQ multiplex PCR assay. TCRdb obtained this table from immuneACCESS and retained in-frame rearrangements with V and J assigned. These tables miss some clones; where compared with another copy, unresolved V genes account for less than half of the shortfall, and the remainder is unexplained. A total of 350,000 to 500,000 clones appear in this sample, 70% to 90% of them only once. The top ten constitute roughly 1.4% of the sample. Sequencing was carried out using PBMCs or T cells enriched from blood (not recorded which). These receptors all stem from a woman between 18 and 29 years old who had been exposed to COVID-19.

J is TRBJ1-5 and V is TRBV19, with D perhaps TRBD1 (6 bases). The CDR3 totals 17 residues. CDR1 and CDR2 (germline): LNHDA, SQIVND (reference sequence). V dropped 6 bases and J dropped 0 bases, with 18 bases sitting between them. The CDR3 DNA follows: TGTGCCAGTAGGGGGAACAGGGAGGGACTTAGCAATCAGCCCCAGCATTTT. It specifies CASRGNREGLSNQPQHF.

The chain links TRBV12-3 or TRBV12-4 to TRBJ1-2, with TRBD1 as a possible D gene (6 bases). Trimming left V 2 bases short and J 7 bases short, with 11 bases between. This CDR3 contains 13 residues. The CDR3 coding sequence is TGTGCCAGCAGTTTAACAGGGCGGGTTGGCTACACCTTC. Translation: CASSLTGRVGYTF.

The rearrangement joins TRBV13 to TRBJ2-2; 8 bases line up with TRBD2. V lost 7 bases to trimming and J lost 1 base; unmatched junction nucleotides: 5. CDR3 length equals 15 residues. Germline lookup yields CDR1 PRHDT and CDR2 FYEKMQ (reference sequence). Here the CDR3 reads CASTLSGKNTGELFF. The CDR3 bases are TGTGCCAGCACCCTTAGCGGGAAGAACACCGGGGAGCTGTTTTTT.

The rearrangement links TRBV7-6 to TRBJ1-4; 7 nucleotides align to TRBD1. The CDR3 totals 15 residues. Germline assignment: CDR1 SGHVS and CDR2 FNYEAQ. V trimming: 4 bases; J trimming: 7 bases; junction bases outside the gene matches: 9. As DNA, the CDR3 is TGTGCCAGCAGCTCCGTGACAGGGACACCTGAAAAACTGTTTTTT. This gives the protein CASSSVTGTPEKLFF.

This chain links TRBV27 with TRBJ2-2; D is perhaps TRBD1 (6 bases). Germline CDR1 and CDR2: MNHEY and SMNVEV (reference sequence). The CDR3 is 14 residues long. V lost 4 bases and J lost 6, with 12 bases in between. In DNA form, the CDR3 reads TGTGCCAGCAGTTCAATTAGGGGGTCCGGGGAGCTGTTTTTT. Translating gives CASSSIRGSGELFF.

The gene calls are TRBV5-8 and TRBJ1-5, with TRBD1 matching 7 bases. The length of the CDR3 is 18 residues. Germline lookup yields CDR1 SGHTS and CDR2 YDEGEE. Unmatched junction bases numbered 13, after V lost 4 bases and J lost 0 bases. This CDR3 reads CASSPPPQGIHSNQPQHF. CDR3 sequence (DNA): TGTGCCAGCAGCCCTCCACCACAGGGGATCCATAGCAATCAGCCCCAGCATTTT.

V usage is TRBV4-2 and J usage is TRBJ2-5, with TRBD1 matching 7 bases. The germline CDR1 and CDR2 sequences are LGHNA and YNFKEQ. V shed 3 bases and J 14 bases; nucleotides not matched to a gene: 15. This CDR3 has 14 residues. The CDR3 protein is CASSHEVGGGQLYF. The CDR3 coding sequence is TGTGCCAGCAGCCACGAGGTGGGTGGGGGACAGCTATACTTC.

The chain couples TRBV3-1 (or the pseudogene TRBV3-2) to TRBJ1-2; D remains unclear. Germline V lookup: CDR1 LGHDT, CDR2 YNNKEL (reference sequence). Trimming cost V 3 bases and J 6 bases, with 11 bases left between them. This CDR3 spans 13 amino acids. The CDR3 region has the DNA TGTGCCAGCAGCCAGTTATTGGGAGATGGCTACACCTTC. Protein sequence: CASSQLLGDGYTF.

The chain links TRBV2 to TRBJ1-5, with 7 positions matching TRBD1. This CDR3 comprises 15 residues. Germline V gives CDR1 SNHLY, CDR2 FYNNEI. V lost 2 bases, J lost 4 bases, and 5 bases stayed unmatched. CDR3 residues: CASSETDRSNQPQHF. CDR3 bases: TGTGCCAGCAGTGAAACGGACAGGTCAAATCAGCCCCAGCATTTT. The full variable domain, rest sourced from reference TRBV2 and TRBJ1-5, is EPEVTQTPSHQVTQMGQEVILRCVPISNHLYFYWYRQILGQKVEFLVSFYNNEISEKSEIFDDQFSVERPDGSNFTLKIRSTKLEDSAMYFCASSETDRSNQPQHFGDGTRLSIL.

V and J are TRBV28 and TRBJ1-5; TRBD1 matches 7 bases. The CDR3 spans 13 residues. Germline CDR1 and CDR2: MDHEN and SYDVKM. With 6 bases clipped from V and 3 bases from J, the junction kept 2 bases outside the gene matches. CDR3 amino acids: CASRGQINQPQHF. Here the CDR3 DNA reads TGTGCCAGCAGGGGACAGATCAATCAGCCCCAGCATTTT. Full variable domain (missing parts from reference TRBV28 and TRBJ1-5): DVKVTQSSRYLVKRTGEKVFLECVQDMDHENMFWYRQDPGLGLRLIYFSYDVKMKEKGDIPEGYSVSREKKERFSLILESASTNQTSMYLCASRGQINQPQHFGDGTRLSIL.

The chain joins TRBV28 to TRBJ2-3; D call uncertain. CDR1 and CDR2 from the germline V gene are MDHEN and SYDVKM. With 5 bases removed from V and 2 bases from J, the gap between germline ends came to 11 bases. CDR3 size: 14 residues. Here the CDR3 reads CASSRGGDTDTQYF. DNA of the CDR3: TGTGCCAGCAGTCGCGGCGGAGACACAGATACGCAGTATTTT.

The CDR3 DNA is TGTGCCAGCAGCGTAGGAAGGGGGAATTCCTACAATGAGCAGTTCTTC. Translating it yields CASSVGRGNSYNEQFF. The V and J genes are TRBV9 and TRBJ2-1; D is possibly TRBD1 (6 bases). Germline V CDR1 and CDR2: SGDLS, YYNGEE. V was shortened by 0 bases and J by 1 base, with 11 bases between the two germline ends. The CDR3 sequence is 16 residues long.

The chain couples TRBV5-1 to TRBJ1-2; D not resolved. The CDR3 extends over 14 amino acids. CDR1 SGHRS and CDR2 YFSETQ come from the germline V gene. V lost 1 base and J lost 0, with 7 bases in between. CDR3 nucleotide sequence: TGCGCCAGCAGCTTGTCCGGTACTAACTATGGCTACACCTTC. Translating it yields CASSLSGTNYGYTF.

V is TRBV6-2 or TRBV6-3 and J is TRBJ1-4; the D gene is possibly TRBD1 (5 bases). Germline V lookup: CDR1 MNHEY, CDR2 SVGEGT. V was pared by 5 bases and J by 8 bases, with 21 bases between. The CDR3 consists of 16 residues. CDR3 coding DNA: TGTGCCAGCAGTGGAAGACTCCGGGACTTGGGCGAAAAACTGTTTTTT. Translation gives CASSGRLRDLGEKLFF.

The genes are TRBV5-1 and TRBJ2-3; D is perhaps TRBD2 (6 bases). Trimming shortened V by 2 bases and J by 5 bases, and 15 bases separated the two germline ends. The germline V gene encodes CDR1 SGHRS and CDR2 YFSETQ. The CDR3 is 15 residues long. CDR3 protein: CASSLSPHGGDTQYF. Written as DNA, the CDR3 is TGCGCCAGCAGCTTATCCCCCCACGGGGGAGATACGCAGTATTTT. Complete variable domain (other parts from reference TRBV5-1 and TRBJ2-3): KAGVTQTPRYLIKTRGQQVTLSCSPISGHRSVSWYQQTPGQGLQFLFEYFSETQRNKGNFPGRFSGRQFSNSRSEMNVSTLELGDSALYLCASSLSPHGGDTQYFGPGTRLTVL.

In DNA, the CDR3 is TGTGCCAGCAACACCCGGGAGGGGGATGGCTACACCTTC. Its protein is CASNTREGDGYTF. V gene TRBV2 combines with J gene TRBJ1-2; possibly TRBD1 for D (6 bases). Deletions cut 7 bases from V and 6 bases from J, with 15 bases between. This CDR3 comprises 13 residues. Germline V CDR1 and CDR2: SNHLY, FYNNEI.

V is TRBV5-4 and J is TRBJ1-4; TRBD1 matches at 11 bases. Trimming cost V 4 bases and J 7 bases; bases outside gene matches: 12. The CDR3 extends over 17 amino acids. Germline V gene data show CDR1 as SGHNT and CDR2 as YYREEE (reference sequence). The CDR3 DNA reads TGTGCCAGCAGCGTTAAATGGACAGGGGGCGCGGGTGAAAAACTGTTTTTT. Translated: CASSVKWTGGAGEKLFF.

This chain connects TRBV28 to TRBJ2-2; TRBD2 might be the D (6 bases). Per germline, CDR1 MDHEN and CDR2 SYDVKM. Trimming cost V 3 bases and J 2 bases, with 16 bases left between them. This CDR3 spans 17 amino acids. The CDR3 DNA is TGTGCCAGCAGTTTCCCCCTTGGCGGGGTTAACACCGGGGAGCTGTTTTTT. Protein product: CASSFPLGGVNTGELFF.

This rearrangement joins TRBV7-2 to TRBJ1-4; unclear D gene. Germline CDR1 reads SGHTA; CDR2 reads FQGNSA. The CDR3 runs to 12 residues. Trimming pared 5 bases from V and 4 bases from J, leaving 5 bases between. As DNA, the CDR3 is TGTGCCAGCAGCCCTTATAATGAAAAACTGTTTTTT. This translates into CASSPYNEKLFF.

V gene TRBV6-5 combines with J gene TRBJ1-5; the D is unclear. The germline V gene has CDR1 MNHEY and CDR2 SVGAGI. The CDR3 contains 14 residues. Trimming stripped 6 bases from V and 0 bases from J, with 9 bases between. The CDR3 sequence is CASRHTHSNQPQHF. The CDR3 DNA reads TGTGCCAGCAGACATACACATAGCAATCAGCCCCAGCATTTT.

Only one count was recorded for this clone. This chain joins TRBV5-3 and TRBJ2-2, with 8 bases aligning to TRBD2. TRBV5-3 is annotated as an ORF whose role is uncertain. The J segment lost 0 bases and the V segment lost 0 bases, leaving 7 bases of the junction unmatched. This CDR3 spans 18 amino acids. CDR3 nucleotide sequence: TGTGCCAGAAGCTTGGAAGGGTGCGGGGGGACGAACACCGGGGAGCTGTTTTTT. It encodes CARSLEGCGGTNTGELFF.

The V call is TRBV28, the J call TRBJ1-2; D is unclear. The V end lost 8 bases, the J end lost 3 bases, and 7 bases lay between the germline ends. CDR3 length: 11 amino acids. The germline CDR1 and CDR2 sequences are MDHEN and SYDVKM. The CDR3 DNA is TGTGCCAGCGAGGGTGACTATGGCTACACCTTC. It codes for CASEGDYGYTF.

The chain recombines TRBV28 with TRBJ2-7, with TRBD2 as a possible D gene (6 bases). The CDR3 length is 12 residues. V lost 3 bases, J lost 9 bases, and 12 bases lay in between. Germline V CDR1 and CDR2: MDHEN, SYDVKM. CDR3 sequence (DNA): TGTGCCAGCAGTTTTACTAGCCAGGTGCAGTACTTC. Protein product: CASSFTSQVQYF.

This chain joins TRBV11-2 and TRBJ1-5; 7 nucleotides agree with TRBD1. Per germline, CDR1 SGHAT and CDR2 FQNNGV. The CDR3 is made up of 15 amino acids. After removal of 1 base from V and 1 base from J, the junction contained 1 base not matched to a gene. For the CDR3, the DNA is TGTGCCAGCAGCTTAGCAGGGGGAAGCAATCAGCCCCAGCATTTT. It specifies CASSLAGGSNQPQHF.

The chain recombines TRBV14 with TRBJ1-2; D unresolved. Germline V CDR1 and CDR2: SGHDN, FVKESK. Trimming pared 2 bases from V and 1 base from J, leaving 5 bases between. The CDR3 extends over 13 amino acids. CDR3 loop: CASSQFNNYGYTF. The CDR3 DNA is TGTGCCAGCAGCCAATTTAATAACTATGGCTACACCTTC.

V and J are TRBV28 and TRBJ1-1, with no clear D. Trimming left V 7 bases short and J 0 bases short, with 12 bases between. Germline values: CDR1 MDHEN, CDR2 SYDVKM. This CDR3 contains 14 residues. CDR3 in amino acids: CASKLEELNTEAFF. The CDR3 nucleotides are TGTGCCAGCAAATTGGAGGAGCTGAACACTGAAGCTTTCTTT.